The 5 T cell receptor beta chains below were found in one sample sequenced in a study of blood T cell repertoires in COVID-19. TCRdb's copy holds only in-frame clones and misses some; the assay was immunoSEQ multiplex PCR. The table shows approximately 310,000 clones, with about 85% occurring only once. Input material: PBMCs or T cells enriched from blood (not recorded which). The receptor source for this set is a woman aged 25 to 45 who had been exposed to COVID-19.

V usage is TRBV12-1 and J usage is TRBJ1-6; the D call in the table, TRBD1, was not verified against the DNA. TRBV12-1 is listed as a pseudogene. The CDR3 extends over 19 amino acids. The CDR3 reads CASSPRDIEGSSYNSPLHF. In DNA, the CDR3 is TGTGCCAGCAGCCCCCGGGACATCGAGGGAAGCTCCTATAATTCACCCCTCCACTTT.

The V gene is TRBV4-1, the J gene TRBJ1-1; 7 nucleotides align to TRBD1. CDR3 length: 15 residues. V was pared by 1 base and J by 7 bases, with 9 bases of the junction left unmatched. CDR1 is MGHRA, CDR2 YSYEKL, per germline. The CDR3 nucleotides read TGCGCCAGCAGCCAAGTTGAAGGGGGCGGTGGTGAAGCTTTCTTT. Translation: CASSQVEGGGGEAFF.

The rearrangement uses TRBV6-5 and TRBJ1-3; 9 nucleotides match TRBD1. The trim removed 4 bases at V and 4 bases at J, leaving 5 bases unmatched. This CDR3 has 15 amino acids. Germline-derived CDR1 and CDR2 are MNHEY and SVGAGI. CDR3 loop: CASSWTGASGNTIYF. Written as DNA, the CDR3 is TGTGCCAGCAGTTGGACAGGGGCATCGGGAAACACCATATATTTT.

The chain has TRBV6-4 and TRBJ2-3; possibly TRBD2 for D (6 bases). Germline V gene lookup returns CDR1 MRHNA and CDR2 SNTAGT. V was clipped by 2 bases and J by 3 bases, with 9 bases between them. The CDR3 is 14 residues long. CDR3 protein: CASSDEGRTDTQYF. CDR3 in DNA: TGTGCCAGCAGTGACGAGGGGAGGACAGATACGCAGTATTTT.

The gene calls are TRBV6-5 and TRBJ1-2, with 8 nucleotides matching TRBD1. CDR3 length: 14 residues. The V gene end was trimmed by 2 bases and the J gene end by 8 bases; junction bases not matched to a gene: 7. CDR1 and CDR2 (germline): MNHEY, SVGAGI. This CDR3 reads CASSYQGAFDGYTF. Here the CDR3 DNA reads TGTGCCAGCAGTTACCAGGGGGCGTTTGACGGCTACACCTTC.